This TCR beta chain comes out of a study of blood T cell repertoires in COVID-19. The overall study: T cells, B-cell-depleted T cells, or PBMCs provided the cDNA or gDNA that served as material.

Assay: immunoSEQ multiplex PCR; the TCRdb copy retains only in-frame clones and omits some. Seen here are more than 150,000 clones, roughly four fifths observed once, and the top ten hold roughly 13%. The germline V gene has CDR1 SGHTA and CDR2 FQGNSA. The CDR3 is 14 amino acids. V shed 5 bases and J shed 7 bases, with 17 bases lying between them. The sequencing sample was made of peripheral blood. The TCR was taken from a man in his 70s who had recovered from COVID-19. The V and J genes are TRBV7-2 and TRBJ2-5; D gene unclear. The CDR3 here is CASSPQTETTTQYF. The CDR3, as DNA: TGTGCCAGCAGCCCACAGACCGAGACAACGACCCAGTACTTC.